The clone carrying this T cell receptor (beta chain) came up many times. Antigen unknown. The data were obtained in a study of breast tumors, draining lymph nodes, adjacent tissues. Breast cancer patients provided tissue from their axillary draining lymph nodes. TCRdb re-called the multiplex PCR reads with MiXCR, one entry per CDR3 protein. The sample holds 150,000 to 200,000 distinct CDR3 sequences, about 33% seen once. Broader study findings: The lymph node origin of tumor T cells was framed as consistent with a hypothesis, not demonstrated. Compared with basal-like, luminal-like tumors shared significantly more repertoire with nontumor tissue. The data were judged consistent with most tumor T cells coming from lymph node and expanding in tumor. Tumor repertoires ranked between lymph nodes and nontumor tissue in diversity, with V and J gene preferences.

The TCR originated in a female donor with breast cancer. Some clones in this sample may be carry-over from other donors' samples. Sequencing was done on a sample of axillary lymph node tissue.

The CDR3 sequence is CASSFGQGYGNTIYF. The CDR3 DNA reads as TGTGCCAGCAGCTTCGGACAGGGGTACGGAAACACCATATATTTT. J is TRBJ1-3 and V is TRBV7-2; 9 positions agree with TRBD1. Germline trimming cut 3 bases from V and 4 bases from J; bases unmatched to any gene: 4. Germline V lookup: CDR1 SGHTA, CDR2 FQGNSA. The CDR3 sequence is 15 residues long.